The entry below gives a single T cell receptor beta chain sequence along with its context. Its specificity is unknown. Using immunoSEQ multiplex PCR, the repertoire was profiled, and TCRdb retains in-frame clones only, with some absent. The table has about 260,000 clones, about nine tenths seen once. This record comes from a study of cytomegalovirus exposure and HLA in healthy donors. The donors were members of the roughly 120-subject validation cohort (separate from the approximately 670-subject first cohort). Per the germline V gene, CDR1 is WNHNN and CDR2 is SYGVQD (reference sequence). Trimming at V came to 2 bases and at J to 6 bases, leaving 8 bases not matched to a gene. The CDR3 sequence is 16 residues long. Study results and caveats: Accounts indicate the classifier identified cytomegalovirus status with strong specificity and sensitivity.

The TCR sequence derives from a woman in her twenties or thirties in good health and CMV-seronegative. This rearrangement joins TRBV10-1 to TRBJ2-3, with 10 positions matching TRBD2. Sequencing was performed on PBMCs. DNA for the CDR3: TGCGCCAGCAGTGAGGCTAGCGGGAGAGGTTCGGATACGCAGTATTTT. This encodes CASSEASGRGSDTQYF.